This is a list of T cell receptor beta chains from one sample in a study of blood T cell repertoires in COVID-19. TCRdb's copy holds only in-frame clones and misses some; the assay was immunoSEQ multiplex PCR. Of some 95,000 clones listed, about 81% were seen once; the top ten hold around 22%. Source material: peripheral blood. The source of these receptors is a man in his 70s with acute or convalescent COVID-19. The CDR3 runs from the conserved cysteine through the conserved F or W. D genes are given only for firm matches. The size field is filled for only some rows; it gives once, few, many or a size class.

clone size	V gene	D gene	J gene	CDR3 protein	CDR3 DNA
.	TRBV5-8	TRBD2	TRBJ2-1	CASSLVLAGVPSSYNEQFF	TGTGCCAGCAGCTTGGTATTAGCGGGAGTTCCAAGCTCCTACAATGAGCAGTTCTTC
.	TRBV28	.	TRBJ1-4	CASSGGGGRNEKLFF	TGTGCCAGCAGCGGTGGCGGGGGGAGGAATGAAAAACTGTTTTTT
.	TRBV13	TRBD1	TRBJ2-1	CASSSPQGRGDEQFF	TGTGCCAGCAGCTCCCCACAGGGGCGAGGGGATGAGCAGTTCTTC
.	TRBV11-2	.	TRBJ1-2	CASSLGGYGYTF	TGTGCCAGCAGCCTAGGCGGCTATGGCTACACCTTC
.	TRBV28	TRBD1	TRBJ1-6	CASSVPGQLNSPLHF	TGTGCCAGCAGTGTCCCGGGACAGCTAAATTCACCCCTCCACTTT
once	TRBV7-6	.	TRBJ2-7	CASSSLGRGSYEQYF	TGTGCCAGCAGCTCATTAGGACGGGGATCCTACGAGCAGTACTTC
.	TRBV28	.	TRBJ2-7	CASSLLEQGAHEQYF	TGTGCCAGCAGTTTATTGGAACAGGGAGCGCACGAGCAGTACTTC
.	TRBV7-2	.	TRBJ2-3	CASSIIAGQSTDTQYF	TGTGCCAGCAGTATTATAGCGGGACAGAGCACAGATACGCAGTATTTT
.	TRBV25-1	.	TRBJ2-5	CASGIGAGRETQYF	TGTGCCAGCGGGATAGGGGCAGGGCGAGAGACCCAGTACTTC
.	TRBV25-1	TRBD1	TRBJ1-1	CASSVAGGWTEAFF	TGTGCCAGCAGTGTCGCAGGGGGATGGACTGAAGCTTTCTTT
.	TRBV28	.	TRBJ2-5	CASSLFSSETQYF	TGTGCCAGCAGTTTATTTTCGTCGGAGACCCAGTACTTC
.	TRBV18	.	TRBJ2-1	CASSPPLFNEQFF	TGTGCCAGCTCACCCCCCCTATTCAATGAGCAGTTCTTC
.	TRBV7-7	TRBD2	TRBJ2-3	CASSSGLAGGGDTQYF	TGTGCTAGCAGCTCCGGACTAGCGGGGGGGGGAGATACGCAGTATTTT
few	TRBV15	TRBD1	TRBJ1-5	CATSRGDRQPQHF	TGTGCCACCAGCAGGGGGGACAGACAGCCCCAGCATTTT
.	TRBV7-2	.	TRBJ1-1	CASSSYLREAFF	TGTGCCAGCAGCTCCTACCTCCGTGAAGCTTTCTTT
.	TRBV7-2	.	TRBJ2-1	CASSLPQAALNNEQFF	TGTGCCAGCAGCTTACCCCAAGCGGCCCTAAACAATGAGCAGTTCTTC
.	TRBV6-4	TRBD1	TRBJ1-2	CASSDRIGGAGGYTF	TGTGCCAGCAGTGACCGTATAGGGGGCGCCGGTGGCTACACCTTC
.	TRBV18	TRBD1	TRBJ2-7	CASSMGQGARNSEQYF	TGTGCCAGCTCCATGGGACAGGGGGCGCGGAACAGCGAGCAGTACTTC
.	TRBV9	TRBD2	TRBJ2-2	CASSVGAGGPSHGELFF	TGTGCCAGCAGCGTAGGGGCGGGAGGGCCTTCCCACGGGGAGCTGTTTTTT
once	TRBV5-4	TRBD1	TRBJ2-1	CASSTATGQGDEQFF	TGTGCCAGCAGCACGGCCACGGGACAGGGGGATGAGCAGTTCTTC
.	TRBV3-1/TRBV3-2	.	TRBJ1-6	CASSETGGSPLHF	TGTGCCAGCAGCGAGACAGGAGGATCACCCCTCCACTTT
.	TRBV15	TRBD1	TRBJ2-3	CATSTRDRSTDTQYF	TGTGCCACCAGCACCCGGGACAGGAGCACAGATACGCAGTATTTT
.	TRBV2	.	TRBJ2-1	CASSDQGSEQFF	TGTGCCAGCAGTGACCAGGGATCTGAGCAGTTCTTC
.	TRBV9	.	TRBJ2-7	CASSVGSVYEQYF	TGTGCCAGCAGCGTAGGTTCGGTTTACGAGCAGTACTTC
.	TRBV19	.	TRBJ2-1	CASSPGREQGTNEQFF	TGTGCCAGTAGTCCCGGACGCGAACAGGGTACCAATGAGCAGTTCTTC
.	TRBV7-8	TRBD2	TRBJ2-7	CASSFNGLAGTEQYF	TGTGCCAGCAGCTTTAACGGACTAGCGGGAACCGAGCAGTACTTC
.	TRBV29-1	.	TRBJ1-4	CSVSGGNEKLFF	TGCAGCGTTTCAGGCGGGAATGAAAAACTGTTTTTT
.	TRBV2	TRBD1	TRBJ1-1	CASTYDRDGTEAFF	TGTGCCAGCACCTACGACAGGGACGGCACTGAAGCTTTCTTT
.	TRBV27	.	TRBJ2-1	CASSLGLPLANEQFF	TGTGCCAGCAGTTTAGGCCTACCGCTAGCGAATGAGCAGTTCTTC